The following is a T cell receptor (beta chain) sequence with its context. Its antigen is currently not known. Per-base qualities were not stored, and no clone one base away is much larger. The data belong to a study of blood T cell repertoires in COVID-19 (dated by TCRdb to about 2020). For the study in its entirety: Collaborator samples came from the United States, Italy and Spain and covered acute and convalescent phases of COVID-19. The prospective study material was composed of cDNA or gDNA derived from T cells, B-cell-depleted T cells, or PBMCs. Deeply sampled blood TCRbeta repertoires from subjects exposed to, actively infected with, or recovered from COVID-19 were included in the dataset. The repertoires were released in a freely available public database meant as a resource for research on the immune response to SARS-CoV-2. Samples came from the ongoing ImmuneRACE study (first 160 participants) plus 1,254 subjects from 6 global collaborators. Nearly every sample came with metadata listing a de-identified subject ID, COVID-19 status, age in years and sex. Where available, HLA class I and class II types were taken from metadata supplied by the sample provider and were not determined by assay-based typing.

Study-level results and caveats: The quantity of clinical and demographic metadata differed by source and by participant and was supplied without curation.

Its CDR3 holds 14 amino acids, cysteine through phenylalanine. Just CDR3 DNA is preserved here, 42 bases in frame from base 1. Sequences SGHNT (CDR1) and YYREEE (CDR2) are obtained from the germline V gene (reference sequence). V lost 1 base and J lost 5 bases; the stretch between them is 12 bases long. Each collaborating institution followed its own protocols to collect whole blood in K2EDTA tubes. Collaborator samples were shipped for TCRbeta analysis as frozen whole blood, isolated PBMCs, or DNA extracted from either sample type. TCRbeta CDR3 regions were amplified from genomic DNA by means of the immunoSEQ Assay, a bias-controlled multiplex PCR. The paper's data handling went like this. The number of nucleated cells in each sample was estimated from the amplification of reference gene primers within the assay. To quantify the absolute abundance of each unique TCRbeta CDR3 rearrangement, sequence reads were collapsed and filtered. For each sample, productive Simpson clonality was calculated as the square root of Simpson's diversity index across productive rearrangements. The immuneACCESS repertoire file appears here via TCRdb, limited to in-frame rearrangements. These files lack a portion of the clones; in checked studies, under half of the deficit traces to unresolved V genes, and the cause of the others is not known. The V and J calls and clone size were taken over from that table, and D and trimming were inferred from the DNA. Here the sample has about 260,000 clones; around 90% occur a single time. Of the sample, about 0.7% is held by the ten largest clones.

Sequencing was done on a sample of peripheral blood. This TCR was recovered from a human donor in a cohort sampled during active COVID-19. Recombination joined TRBV5-4 with TRBJ2-5, with the D gene call left open. The CDR3 protein: CASSLYVSRETQYF. The DNA sequence follows: TGTGCCAGCAGCTTGTATGTTTCCCGGGAGACCCAGTACTTC.